This T cell receptor beta chain was documented in a study of CD8+ T cells in alopecia areata. After isolation, RNA underwent reverse transcription to generate cDNA as the sequencing template. Repertoires were generated with immunoSEQ multiplex PCR, while TCRdb's copy carries only in-frame clones and drops some. Here the sample spans approximately 210,000 clones, over 40% being singletons. Germline loops: CDR1 ENHRY, CDR2 SYGVKD. V was shortened by 3 bases and J by 7 bases, with 13 bases between the two germline ends. The CDR3 has 13 residues. A remark on this clone: The antigen is unknown.

As to treatment: oral pan-JAK inhibitor, 5-10 mg twice daily. Findings of the study overall: The study found higher clonality in lesional than normal scalp, especially in alopecia totalis/universalis.

The material was CD4+ T cells sorted from blood, obtained at roughly week 36, from a patient treated with tofacitinib. This chain joins TRBV10-3 and TRBJ2-7; D is ambiguous. The source of this sequence is a human donor with alopecia areata. CDR3: CAISETPPGEQYF. The CDR3 DNA reads TGTGCCATCAGTGAAACCCCTCCCGGGGAGCAGTACTTC.